This T cell receptor (beta chain) was recovered during a study of T cells in women clearing cervical HPV infection (dated by TCRdb to the late 2010s). About the full investigation: Cases were 20 to 25 women with histologically confirmed HPV16-related CIN3 or worse, including a couple of invasive cancers. Controls were approximately 25 women whose single incident HPV16 infection cleared within 12 months without precancer or cancer developing. Since only a few of the women had HLA typing available, the possibility that HLA type was acting as a confounder could not be ruled out. Quality controls consisted of five blinded duplicates per group, for a total of some 60 samples made up of approximately 50 participants and about 10 replicates. Cases and controls were matched on age within five years and on year of sample collection. An exploratory proof-of-principle case-control study, nested within the Guanacaste HPV Natural History Study in Costa Rica, was conducted to compare TCR repertoires across cervical HPV16 outcomes. Among cases, blood sampling came a median of approximately 150 days after lesion detection, with an interquartile range of about 80 to 220 days. A median age of almost 35 years was observed in cases versus less than 40 in controls, and no significant differences in baseline characteristics were found. Case blood was taken at the visit when the lesion was first identified, whereas control blood was taken when infection was no longer detected. The parent cohort enrolled 10,049 women aged 18 or older in Guanacaste, Costa Rica, during about 1992 to 1995 and followed them for more than 6 years.

Concerning this clone itself: The antigen it binds to is not known.

Overall study outcomes, separate from this receptor: Because the number of T cells in each sample was unknown, differences in richness could reflect differing T-cell content rather than repertoire biology. CIN3+ cases had significantly higher TCR repertoire richness than controls across sequencing depths, but evenness did not differ between the groups. Random forest classifiers combining richness and V gene abundances distinguished cases from controls with an estimated AUC of roughly 0.83. The cross-sectional design could not show whether associations preceded infection or resulted from it; effector/memory subsets and HPV-specific T cells were not isolated.

TCR beta CDR3 regions were amplified by multiplex PCR from an average of roughly 1.1 ug genomic DNA per sample using the immunoSEQ assay. To correct primer bias, the assay used a complete synthetic TCR repertoire to set an amplification baseline. Amplicons were sequenced on the Illumina platform. In the source study's methods: Sequences were error-corrected by clustering with frequency ratios and a modified nearest-neighbor algorithm and were then analyzed in the immunoSEQ Analyzer with IMGT gene definitions. TCR richness and evenness were averaged over 20 rarefaction repeats at each rarefaction depth, excluding samples with fewer sequences than the depth. Wilcoxon rank sum tests with FDR correction were used to compare relative abundances of V, D and J genes between the groups. Blinded duplicates gave an intraclass correlation of 95.6% for TCR richness and an average of about 76% across over 65 gene segments. The source is immuneACCESS, and TCRdb retained only in-frame sequences with V and J called. Part of the clones is not carried over; for the studies checked, unresolved V genes explain less than half of this, and the remainder is unexplained. For V, J and clone size, that table is used; D and trimming come from the DNA. The sample table gives approximately 30,000 clones. The ten largest make up 1.5% to 2% of the sample.

Every participant had a single incident cervical HPV16 infection, and prevalent HPV16 infections were excluded. Cervical HPV DNA was detected by MY09/MY11 PCR, and genotyping was performed by dot-blot hybridization. Approximately 16 mL of heparinized blood were centrifuged, and the buffy coat was aliquoted, frozen at -30°C, then stored at -80°C. Genomic DNA was extracted from buffy coat specimens using QIAGEN kits. Sequenced: blood buffy coat. The sequence derives from a woman between 18 and 70 years old with a cervical HPV16 infection that either progressed to CIN3+ or cleared (not recorded which).

CDR3 DNA, as far as it was read: TGTGCCACCAGTGATTTGAGGGAGGGGACTAGCACAGATACG. The resulting protein is CATSDLREGTSTDT. In full, the CDR3 reads CATSDLREGTSTDTQYF. The V gene is TRBV24-1 and the J gene is TRBJ2-3, and TRBD2 matches 7 of the central bases. Sequencing ends 3 residues short of the CDR3 end; the germline J gene provides the rest. The CDR3 spans 17 residues, from the cysteine through the phenylalanine. Sequencing covers 42 bases of the CDR3, shown here with the frame starting at base 1. CDR1 KGHDR and CDR2 SFDVKD were looked up in the germline V gene. For this chain, trimming is 0 bases at the V end and 0 bases at the J end, and the number of junction bases without a gene match is 5.